These 19 T cell receptor beta chains came from one sample sequenced in a study of CD8+CD57+ T cells in acquired aplastic anemia (dated by TCRdb to 2016 to 2019). The run used an Illumina HiSeq 2000. Profiling of TCR beta VDJ combinations and CDR3 sequences used genomic DNA as the template. TCRdb handled the public reads itself, with Q25 trimming in fastp and clone calling in MiXCR, and kept productive beta chains. Records with the same CDR3 protein are collapsed into one entry carrying the most frequent genes and DNA. The sample table records 350,000 to 450,000 distinct CDR3 sequences; roughly 64% of these occur just once. The top ten clones comprise 3.5% to 4.5% of the sample. What was sequenced was sorted CD4+, CD8+, or CD8+CD57+ T cells (not recorded which) from PBMCs. These receptors were taken from a human donor in good health, serving as a control.

This clonotype showed up just a few times. The gene calls are TRBV25-1 and TRBJ2-1; D may correspond to TRBD1 or TRBD2 (5 bases each). The length of the CDR3 is 15 residues. The germline gives CDR1 MGHDK, CDR2 SYGVNS. Trimming stripped 3 bases from V and 5 bases from J, with 14 bases between. In DNA, the CDR3 is TGTGCCAGCAGTGATAAGAGGGACCATGACAATGAGCAGTTCTTC. It encodes CASSDKRDHDNEQFF.

The chain links TRBV9 to TRBJ1-2, with no clear D. Trimming pared 4 bases from V and 4 bases from J, leaving 14 bases between. CDR3 length: 14 residues. Germline V lookup: CDR1 SGDLS, CDR2 YYNGEE. The CDR3 DNA is TGTGCCAGCAGCTTAGTCGTACAGTGCTATGGCTACACCTTC. Its translation: CASSLVVQCYGYTF.

This clonotype was recorded only once. The J gene is TRBJ2-3, the V gene TRBV7-2, with D perhaps TRBD1 (6 bases). In germline, CDR1 is SGHTA, CDR2 FQGNSA. The CDR3 contains 17 residues. Trimming stripped 9 bases from V and 9 bases from J, with 31 bases between. The CDR3 DNA follows: TGTGCCAGTAGTATAGATACAGGGTCTGGAAACACCATAACGCAGTATTTT. Protein sequence: CASSIDTGSGNTITQYF.

About this clonotype: This may arise from a read error, as a much more abundant clone is one base away. V usage is TRBV7-6 and J usage is TRBJ2-2, with D perhaps matching TRBD1 (5 bases). The CDR3 contains 13 residues. The germline CDR1 and CDR2 sequences are SGHVS and FNYEAQ. The CDR3 is CASSRENTGELFF. The CDR3 coding sequence is TGCGCCAGCAGCAGGGAGAACACCGGGGAGCTGTTTTTT.

The V and J genes are TRBV5-8 and TRBJ2-5; TRBD2 aligns across 9 bases. V lost 0 bases and J lost 2; bases outside the gene matches: 5. The length of the CDR3 is 16 residues. CDR1 and CDR2 from the germline V gene are SGHTS and YDEGEE. CDR3 sequence: CASSLASGGFQETQYF. DNA of the CDR3: TGTGCCAGCAGCTTGGCCAGCGGGGGGTTTCAAGAGACCCAGTACTTC.

The chain carries TRBV7-2 and TRBJ2-7; possibly TRBD2 for D (6 bases). V was clipped by 6 bases and J by 9 bases, with 18 bases between them. The CDR3 consists of 13 residues. The germline gives CDR1 SGHTA, CDR2 FQGNSA. CDR3 coding DNA: TGTGCCAGCAGAAAAGGGACTGGCGGCGGGCAGTACTTC. Amino acids: CASRKGTGGGQYF.

The chain employs TRBV19 and TRBJ1-2, with 7 positions matching TRBD1. Germline CDR1 LNHDA, CDR2 SQIVND (reference sequence). The V segment lost 4 bases and the J segment 0 bases; nucleotides outside the gene matches: 17. The CDR3 loop spans 19 amino acids. The CDR3 loop reads CASSTHPRDRATSNYGYTF. The CDR3 DNA reads TGTGCCAGTAGTACCCACCCCCGGGACAGAGCTACTTCTAACTATGGCTACACCTTC.

The gene calls are TRBV7-9 and TRBJ2-5; tentative D call: TRBD1 (6 bases). The CDR3 totals 15 residues. Trimming took 7 bases from V and 14 from J, leaving 29 bases between them. The germline gives CDR1 SEHNR, CDR2 FQNEAQ (reference sequence). The CDR3 nucleotides read TGTGCCAGCAACATGGAGACAGGTGAAGGAAAGCAGTACTACTTC. Its translation is CASNMETGEGKQYYF.

This clonotype was observed once. J is TRBJ1-1 and V is TRBV19; 9 bases fit TRBD1. V lost 10 bases, J lost 6 bases, and 6 bases stayed unmatched. Germline V gives CDR1 LNHDA, CDR2 SQIVND (reference sequence). CDR3 size: 12 residues. CDR3 residues: CATGTGLAEAFF. The CDR3 region has the DNA TGTGCCACCGGGACAGGGTTGGCTGAAGCTTTCTTT. Together with reference TRBV19 and TRBJ1-1, the CDR3 gives the full variable domain: DGGITQSPKYLFRKEGQNVTLSCEQNLNHDAMYWYRQDPGQGLRLIYYSQIVNDFQKGDIAEGYSVSREKKESFPLTVTSAQKNPTAFYLCATGTGLAEAFFGQGTRLTVV.

The chain links TRBV6-1 to TRBJ1-6, with D possibly TRBD1 on 5 matching bases. V lost 7 bases and J 10 bases, leaving 17 bases between the germline ends. The CDR3 loop spans 14 amino acids. Germline values: CDR1 MNHNS, CDR2 SASEGT. CDR3 nucleotide sequence: TGTGCCAGCAACGAGGGGTGGGGGAACTCACCCCTCCACTTT. Protein sequence: CASNEGWGNSPLHF.

As concerns this clonotype: Possible read error: a much larger clone is one base away. Likely a read error: the CDR3 ends without its conserved phenylalanine or tryptophan. The chain carries TRBV18 and TRBJ1-2, with D perhaps TRBD1 (5 bases). V gave up 3 bases and J gave up 5 bases, with 16 bases separating them. The germline gives CDR1 KGHSH, CDR2 LQKENI. CDR3 size: 15 residues. Written as DNA, the CDR3 is TGTGCCAGCTCACCTAGGGAAGCAGGGAGTTATGGCTACACCCTC. Protein sequence: CASSPREAGSYGYTL.

The sample holds a few counts of this clonotype. The chain employs TRBV2 and TRBJ1-4; D not certain. Germline-derived CDR1 and CDR2 are SNHLY and FYNNEI. The CDR3 spans 14 residues. Trimming pared 0 bases from V and 2 bases from J, leaving 4 bases between. The CDR3 sequence is CASSEAGTNEKLFF. The CDR3, as DNA: TGTGCCAGCAGTGAAGCCGGCACTAATGAAAAACTGTTTTTT.

This chain connects TRBV15 to TRBJ1-6; the match to TRBD1 covers 9 bases. V gave up 5 bases and J gave up 0 bases; unmatched junction bases: 2. The CDR3 is 16 amino acids. CDR1 is LNHNV, CDR2 YYDKDF, per germline (reference sequence). The CDR3 protein is CATSGTGISYNSPLHF. The DNA of the CDR3 is TGTGCCACCAGCGGGACAGGGATCTCCTATAATTCACCCCTCCACTTT.

The chain joins TRBV7-2 to TRBJ2-7; unclear D gene. The germline V gene has CDR1 SGHTA and CDR2 FQGNSA. The CDR3 extends over 15 amino acids. Between the trimmed V and J ends, which lost 5 bases and 0 bases, there was a span of 14 bases. CDR3 coding DNA: TGTGCCAGCAGCCTAGAGACGAGTCCCTCCTACGAGCAGTACTTC. Protein product: CASSLETSPSYEQYF.

There are a few counts of this clonotype. This may stem from a read error, because a much larger clone lies one nucleotide away. V is TRBV4-2 and J is TRBJ2-1; maybe TRBD2 (6 bases). CDR1 is LGHNA, CDR2 YNFKEQ, per germline. The CDR3 runs 17 residues. CDR3: CASSPDSTERVYNEHFF. The CDR3, as DNA: TGTGCCAGCAGCCCTGATTCAACTGAGCGGGTATACAATGAGCACTTCTTC.

On this clonotype itself: Here the CDR3 omits its conserved ending phenylalanine or tryptophan, so a read error is the likely source. The chain couples TRBV4-1 to TRBJ2-7; D is perhaps TRBD1 (6 bases). CDR1 is MGHRA and CDR2 is YSYEKL in the germline V gene. The CDR3 sequence is 14 residues long. V gave up 4 bases and J gave up 4 bases, with 14 bases separating them. The CDR3 DNA reads as TGCGCCAGCAGCCTCGTTCGAACAGGGTACGAGCAGTACCTC. It translates to CASSLVRTGYEQYL.

This clonotype appeared a single time. The J gene is TRBJ2-7, the V gene TRBV7-3; 10 bases match TRBD2. The CDR3 is made up of 15 amino acids. Germline V gives CDR1 SGHTA, CDR2 FQGTGA. The V segment lost 7 bases and the J segment 0 bases; nucleotides outside the gene matches: 6. CDR3: CASNKPSGSSYEQYV. CDR3 DNA: TGTGCCAGCAACAAACCTAGCGGGAGCTCCTACGAGCAGTACGTC.

The chain joins TRBV20-1 to TRBJ1-5; 7 nucleotides agree with TRBD1. With V trimmed by 4 bases and J by 2 bases, 11 bases remained unmatched. The CDR3 has 16 residues. Germline assignment: CDR1 DFQATT and CDR2 SNEGSKA (reference sequence). Here the CDR3 DNA reads TGCAGTGCTAAACGATTCACAGGGGAGGGCAATCAGCCCCAGCATTTT. Translating gives CSAKRFTGEGNQPQHF.

Remarks on this clonotype: An end of the junction does not agree with germline; a read error may underlie this. The CDR3 DNA reads as TGTGCCAGCAGCTCGGACGGGGGGACCTCCGAGCAGCAGTTC. It is translated as CASSSDGGTSEQQF. This rearrangement joins TRBV7-3 to TRBJ2-1; 7 positions match TRBD2. The CDR3 runs 14 residues. Germline CDR1 is SGHTA and CDR2 is FQGTGA.